This TCR beta chain was obtained from a study of blood T cell repertoires in COVID-19. At the level of the study: From the United States, Italy and Spain came samples of acute and convalescent COVID-19. T cells, B-cell-depleted T cells, or PBMCs supplied cDNA or gDNA.

Per the original methods: Counts of nucleated cells, estimated from reference gene primer amplification, were obtained. Sequenced by immunoSEQ multiplex PCR; TCRdb stores in-frame clones only, minus some. Clone size and the V and J calls come from that table; the DNA yielded D and trimming. The sample yields 160,000 or so clones, 70% to 85% seen once. This CDR3 has 17 residues. The germline V gene encodes CDR1 MNHNY and CDR2 SVGAGI (reference sequence). The J segment lost 5 bases and the V segment lost 5 bases, leaving 11 bases of the junction unmatched. This study enrolled people aged about 18 to 100 from approximately 25 US geographic areas.

Sequencing was performed on PBMCs or T cells enriched from blood (not recorded which). V usage is TRBV6-6 and J usage is TRBJ2-2; 10 bases are shared with TRBD2. The sequence came from a man aged 45-65 years who had recovered from COVID-19. CDR3 in DNA: TGTGCCAGCAGTCGAGCCCGAGCGGGGGGGCGTACCGGGGAGCTGTTTTTT. As protein: CASSRARAGGRTGELFF.